Below are 11 T cell receptor beta chains sequenced from a single sample in a study of T cell repertoires in cytomegalovirus infection. TCRdb analysed the reads with MiXCR anew, one entry per CDR3 protein. The sample lists around 300,000 distinct CDR3 sequences; approximately 22% were seen once. No antigens are known for them. The sequenced sample was cultured PBMCs, obtained from culture after CMV antigen stimulation. The receptors derive from a human donor in good health (CMV status not recorded). Some clones in this sample may be carry-over from other donors' samples.

The rearrangement joins TRBV6-8 to TRBJ1-2, with TRBD1 matching 8 bases. The CDR3 is 17 residues long. V lost 8 bases, J lost 2 bases, and 16 bases stayed unmatched. The germline gives CDR1 MNHGY, CDR2 SAAAGT. CDR3 nucleotide sequence: TGTGCCAGCTTAGATGGGGACAGGATCCTTTTGAACTATGGCTACACCTTC. Encoded protein: CASLDGDRILLNYGYTF.

This clonotype was detected ten times or more. The chain couples TRBV7-9 to TRBJ2-3, with 7 bases lining up with TRBD1. The CDR3 covers 15 residues. V lost 5 bases, J lost 2 bases, and 7 bases stayed unmatched. Germline V gene data show CDR1 as SEHNR and CDR2 as FQNEAQ (reference sequence). Here the CDR3 reads CASSDRDSYTDTQYF. As DNA, the CDR3 is TGTGCCAGCAGCGACCGGGACAGCTACACAGATACGCAGTATTTT.

CDR3 bases: TGTGCCAGCAGCTCAGGACAGCGAACTAGCACAGATACGCAGTATTTT. Translating it yields CASSSGQRTSTDTQYF. The chain is built from TRBV5-8 and TRBJ2-3; possibly TRBD1 for D (6 bases). CDR3 size: 16 residues. CDR1 and CDR2 from the germline V gene are SGHTS and YDEGEE. With 3 bases removed from V and 0 bases from J, the gap between germline ends came to 14 bases.

The chain uses TRBV4-1 and TRBJ1-5, with 11 bases aligning to TRBD1. Per germline, CDR1 MGHRA and CDR2 YSYEKL. With V trimmed by 1 base and J by 7 bases, 3 bases remained unmatched. The CDR3 runs 15 residues. CDR3: CASSQGDRGGQPQHF. CDR3 DNA sequence: TGCGCCAGCAGCCAAGGGGACAGGGGGGGCCAGCCCCAGCATTTT.

The chain has TRBV5-6 and TRBJ1-2; D is undetermined. Between the trimmed V and J ends, which lost 0 bases and 8 bases, there was a span of 17 bases. There are 15 residues in the CDR3. Germline values: CDR1 SGHDT, CDR2 YYEEEE. The CDR3 region is CASSLAAPVVSGYTF. Here the CDR3 DNA reads TGTGCCAGCAGCTTGGCAGCCCCCGTGGTGAGCGGCTACACCTTC. The variable domain in full, with the rest retrieved from reference TRBV5-6 and TRBJ1-2, is DAGVTQSPTHLIKTRGQQVTLRCSPKSGHDTVSWYQQALGQGPQFIFQYYEEEERQRGNFPDRFSGHQFPNYSSELNVNALLLGDSALYLCASSLAAPVVSGYTFGSGTRLTVV.

V gene TRBV5-1 combines with J gene TRBJ2-3, with TRBD2 matching 8 bases. V shed 4 bases, J shed 5 bases, and the junction held 6 bases outside the gene matches. The germline gives CDR1 SGHRS, CDR2 YFSETQ. There are 14 residues in the CDR3. The CDR3 nucleotides are TGCGCCAGCAGCATGGGACTAGACGGAGATACGCAGTATTTT. It specifies CASSMGLDGDTQYF.

This chain uses TRBV7-9 with TRBJ2-3; D is uncertain. The germline CDR1 and CDR2 sequences are SEHNR and FQNEAQ (reference sequence). This CDR3 is built from 15 residues. Trimming cost V 5 bases and J 1 base, with 13 bases left between them. Here the CDR3 reads CASSITTGRTDTQYF. Written as DNA, the CDR3 is TGTGCCAGCAGCATTACTACCGGACGCACAGATACGCAGTATTTT.

The V and J genes are TRBV10-3 and TRBJ2-7; D call uncertain. V shed 2 bases and J shed 2 bases, with 7 bases lying between them. This CDR3 has 13 amino acids. Germline-derived CDR1 and CDR2 are ENHRY and SYGVKD. Here the CDR3 DNA reads TGTGCCATCAGTGAGCCCCGGCCCTACGAGCAGTACTTC. Amino acid sequence: CAISEPRPYEQYF.

This clonotype was observed at least ten times. CDR3 protein: CASSMTKQGWGNQPQHF. In nucleotides, the CDR3 is TGTGCCAGTAGTATGACAAAACAGGGATGGGGCAATCAGCCCCAGCATTTT. This rearrangement joins TRBV19 to TRBJ1-5, with D possibly TRBD1 on 6 matching bases. The V gene's germline CDR1 is LNHDA and CDR2 SQIVND (reference sequence). The V gene lost 3 bases and the J gene lost 2 bases, with 17 bases spanning the gap. The CDR3 totals 17 residues.

This chain uses TRBV7-9 with TRBJ1-4; D unresolved. The ends were cut back, 0 bases at V and 1 base at J, with 9 bases in the middle. The germline gives CDR1 SEHNR, CDR2 FQNEAQ (reference sequence). This CDR3 is built from 16 residues. As DNA, the CDR3 is TGTGCCAGCAGCTTAGCCGGATTTGGAACTAATGAAAAACTGTTTTTT. Residues: CASSLAGFGTNEKLFF. The variable domain in full, completed from reference TRBV7-9 and TRBJ1-4, reads DTGVSQNPRHKITKRGQNVTFRCDPISEHNRLYWYRQTLGQGPEFLTYFQNEAQLEKSRLLSDRFSAERPKGSFSTLEIQRTEQGDSAMYLCASSLAGFGTNEKLFFGSGTQLSVL.

Many counts were recorded for this clonotype. The chain joins TRBV7-2 to TRBJ2-1, with D perhaps TRBD1 (6 bases). This CDR3 is 15 amino acids long. V lost 7 bases to trimming and J lost 1 base, with 14 bases between them. Germline CDR1 SGHTA, CDR2 FQGNSA. The CDR3 loop is CASTADTGSYNEQFF. The CDR3 DNA sequence: TGTGCCAGCACCGCAGATACAGGGTCCTACAATGAGCAGTTCTTC.